The T cell receptor beta chain under discussion was sequenced for a study of early T cells in non-severe SARS-CoV-2 infection. As for the study in general: Sequencing was performed on bulk RNA from unsorted whole blood, leaving chains unpaired.

Attachment of unique molecular identifiers to individual cDNA molecules was performed. TCRdb reprocessed the 5' RACE reads via MiXCR and lists one record per CDR3 protein. The table shows tens of thousands of distinct CDR3 sequences, with 6% to 8.5% occurring only once. The study's findings and limits: VDJdb matches were skewed toward anti-spike CD8 T cell responses.

This clonotype was seen ten or more times. Its antigen remains unknown. The sequence came from an adult who was a healthcare worker with PCR-confirmed SARS-CoV-2 infection or an uninfected control (not recorded which). Specimen: whole blood.

The CDR3 DNA is TGTGCCAGCAGCCAAGATATGTGGGGGAATTCACCCCTCCACTTT. Translated: CASSQDMWGNSPLHF. The rearrangement uses TRBV3-1 and TRBJ1-6; D is possibly TRBD1 (5 bases). V shed 0 bases and J shed 7 bases, with 10 bases lying between them. Looked up from germline, CDR1 is LGHDT and CDR2 is YNNKEL (reference sequence). This CDR3 is 15 amino acids long.